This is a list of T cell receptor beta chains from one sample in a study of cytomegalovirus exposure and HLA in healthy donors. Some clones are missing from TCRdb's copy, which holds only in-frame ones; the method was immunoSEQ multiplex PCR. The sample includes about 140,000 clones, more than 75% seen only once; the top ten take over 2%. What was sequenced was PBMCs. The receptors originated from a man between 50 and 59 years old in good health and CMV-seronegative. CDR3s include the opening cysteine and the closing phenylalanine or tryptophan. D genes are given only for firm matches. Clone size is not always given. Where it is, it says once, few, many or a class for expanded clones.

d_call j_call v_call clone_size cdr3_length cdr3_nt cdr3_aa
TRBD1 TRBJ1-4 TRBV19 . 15 TGTGCCAGTGGACCCCGTGGACAGGCCAATGAAAAACTGTTTTTT CASGPRGQANEKLFF
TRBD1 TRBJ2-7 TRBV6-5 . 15 TGTGCCAGCAGAACCGGGACAGGGGGCAAGAACGAGCAGTACTTC CASRTGTGGKNEQYF
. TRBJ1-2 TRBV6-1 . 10 TGTGCCAGCAGGAGAGAAGGCTACACCTTC CASRREGYTF
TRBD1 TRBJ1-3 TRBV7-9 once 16 TGTGCCAGCAGCCCCGACGGACAGGGATCTGGAAACACCATATATTTT CASSPDGQGSGNTIYF
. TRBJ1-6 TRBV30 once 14 TGTGCCTCACAGGGAGTCACGGTGGATTCACCCCTCCACTTT CASQGVTVDSPLHF
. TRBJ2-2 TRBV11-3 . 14 TGTGCCAGCAGCTTACAGGGGTTCGCCGGGGAGCTGTTTTTT CASSLQGFAGELFF
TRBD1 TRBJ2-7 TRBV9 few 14 TGTGCCAGCAGCGGACCGGGACAGGGTCGCGAGCAGTACTTC CASSGPGQGREQYF
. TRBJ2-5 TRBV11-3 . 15 TGTGCCAGCAGCTTAGATGGGGGGACGGGAGAGACCCAGTACTTC CASSLDGGTGETQYF
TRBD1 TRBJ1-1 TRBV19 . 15 TGTGCCAGTAGTATCGGGACAGGGAGATACACTGAAGCTTTCTTT CASSIGTGRYTEAFF
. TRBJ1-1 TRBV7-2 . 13 TGTGCCAGCAGCTTAGACATGAACACTGAAGCTTTCTTT CASSLDMNTEAFF
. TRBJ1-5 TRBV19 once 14 TGTGCCAGTAGTCTCGACAGCTACAATCAGCCCCAGCATTTT CASSLDSYNQPQHF
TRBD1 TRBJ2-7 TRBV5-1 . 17 TGCGCCAGCAGCTCGGCGACAGGGACCTACGGAAGCGGCGAGCAGTACTTC CASSSATGTYGSGEQYF
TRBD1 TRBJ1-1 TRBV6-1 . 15 TGTGCCAGCAGTACCCTGAGCAGGGGGTACACTGAAGCTTTCTTT CASSTLSRGYTEAFF
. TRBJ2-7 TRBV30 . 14 TGTGCCTGGAGTGGGACATTGAGCTCCTACGAGCAGTACTTC CAWSGTLSSYEQYF
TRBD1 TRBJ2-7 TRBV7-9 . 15 TGTGCCAGCAGCTTAAGGGACAGGGTTACCTACGAGCAGTACTTC CASSLRDRVTYEQYF
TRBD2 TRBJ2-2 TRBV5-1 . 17 TGCGCCAGCAGCTTGGAAGGACTAGCGGTAAACACCGGGGAGCTGTTTTTT CASSLEGLAVNTGELFF
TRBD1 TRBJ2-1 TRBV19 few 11 TGTGCCAGTAGTATCGGGACAGGGGAGTTCTTC CASSIGTGEFF
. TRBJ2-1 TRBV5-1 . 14 TGCGCCAGCAGCTCGGAGAGCTCCTACAATGAGCAGTTCTTC CASSSESSYNEQFF
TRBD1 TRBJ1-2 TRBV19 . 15 TGTGCCAGTAAATCCCCTCCCCCAGGGGGCTATGGCTACACCTTC CASKSPPPGGYGYTF
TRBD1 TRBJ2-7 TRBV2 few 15 TGTGCCAGCAGGGAGACCGGGACAGTCTCCTACGAGCAGTACTTC CASRETGTVSYEQYF
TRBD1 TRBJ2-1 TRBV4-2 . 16 TGTGCCAGCAGCCCCGAGGGGGCCCTCAGCTACAATGAGCAGTTCTTC CASSPEGALSYNEQFF
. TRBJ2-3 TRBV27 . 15 TGTGCCAGCAGTTTATCGAAGCTAGCAGGAGATACGCAGTATTTT CASSLSKLAGDTQYF
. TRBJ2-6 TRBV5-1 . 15 TGCGCCAGCTGGATAGGGGGCTCTGGGGCCAACGTCCTGACTTTC CASWIGGSGANVLTF
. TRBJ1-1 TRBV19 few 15 TGTGCCAGTAGTATTGCACCCGCCGGGGGGCGTGAAGCTTTCTTT CASSIAPAGGREAFF
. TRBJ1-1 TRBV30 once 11 TGTGCCTGGAGCGAGGTAACTGAAGCTTTCTTT CAWSEVTEAFF
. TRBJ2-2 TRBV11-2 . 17 TGTGCCAGCAGATCGCCGGGAGTCACAAAAGTCACCGGGGAGCTGTTTTTT CASRSPGVTKVTGELFF